This T cell receptor (beta chain) was profiled in a study of T-cell memory formation after mild COVID-19. In TCRdb, the 5' RACE reads were re-called with MiXCR into one record per CDR3 protein. Counted here are about 200,000 distinct CDR3 sequences, 16% occurring once; the ten biggest clones make up approximately 2%. Trimming stripped 1 base from V and 6 bases from J, with 13 bases between. Germline CDR1 and CDR2: SEHNR and FQNEAQ (reference sequence). CDR3 size: 15 residues. The TCR sequence derives from an adult woman who had mild COVID-19 (a few samples of this study predate the infection). Cell type and time point are not known. The chain couples TRBV7-9 to TRBJ2-1; D is perhaps TRBD1 or TRBD2 (6 bases each). Sequencing was done on a sample of PBMCs or a T cell subset sorted from them (not recorded which). CDR3 in DNA: TGTGCCAGCAGCTTAGGGTCACGGGGGCCCAATGAGCAGTTCTTC. Protein: CASSLGSRGPNEQFF.